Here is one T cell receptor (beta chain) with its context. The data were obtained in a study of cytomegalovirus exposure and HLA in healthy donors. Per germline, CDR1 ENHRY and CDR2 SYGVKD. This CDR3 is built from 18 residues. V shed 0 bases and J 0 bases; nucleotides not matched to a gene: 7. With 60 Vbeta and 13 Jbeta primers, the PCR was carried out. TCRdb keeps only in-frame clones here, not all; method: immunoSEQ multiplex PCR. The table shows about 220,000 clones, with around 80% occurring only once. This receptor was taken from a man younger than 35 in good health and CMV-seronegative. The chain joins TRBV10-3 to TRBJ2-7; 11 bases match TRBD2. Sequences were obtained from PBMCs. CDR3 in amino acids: CAISESIGTSGSSYEQYF. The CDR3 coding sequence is TGTGCCATCAGTGAGTCGATTGGGACTAGCGGTAGCTCCTACGAGCAGTACTTC.